The 28 T cell receptor beta chains in this list originate from one sample, sequenced in a study of CD8+ T cells in alopecia areata. Reverse transcription of extracted RNA yielded cDNA, which provided the sequencing template. The data were produced by immunoSEQ multiplex PCR, yet TCRdb's version contains in-frame clones alone and is incomplete. The sample shows roughly 60,000 clones, roughly two fifths of them seen only once. Source material: NKG2D-low CD8+ T cells sorted from blood. These receptors were taken from a human donor with alopecia areata.

This clone appeared a few times. The V call is TRBV28, the J call TRBJ2-2, with a weak D call TRBD1 (5 bases). This CDR3 contains 12 residues. V shed 5 bases and J shed 10 bases, with 11 bases lying between them. Germline V gene lookup returns CDR1 MDHEN and CDR2 SYDVKM. The CDR3 is CASSVGAAELFF. The CDR3 nucleotides are TGTGCCAGCAGTGTTGGGGCGGCGGAGCTGTTTTTT.

This rearrangement joins TRBV7-9 to TRBJ2-7, with TRBD2 matching 9 bases. The CDR3 has 14 residues. V lost 3 bases to trimming and J lost 7 bases; unmatched junction nucleotides: 7. CDR1 is SEHNR, CDR2 FQNEAQ, per germline (reference sequence). This chain's CDR3 is CASSFVAGVEEQYF. The DNA of the CDR3 is TGTGCCAGCAGCTTTGTAGCGGGAGTGGAGGAGCAGTACTTC.

The J gene is TRBJ2-7, the V gene TRBV9; tentatively, D is TRBD2 (5 bases). V dropped 3 bases and J dropped 0 bases, with 16 bases sitting between them. This CDR3 spans 16 amino acids. Germline CDR1 reads SGDLS; CDR2 reads YYNGEE. The CDR3 sequence is CASSASGLSSSYEQYF. CDR3 bases: TGTGCCAGCAGCGCCTCCGGACTTTCAAGCTCCTACGAGCAGTACTTC.

This clone was recorded a few times. J is TRBJ2-7 and V is TRBV4-1; TRBD1 matches 8 bases. Germline lookup yields CDR1 MGHRA and CDR2 YSYEKL. Trimming at V came to 4 bases and at J to 5 bases, leaving 10 bases not matched to a gene. CDR3 length equals 15 residues. CDR3 in DNA: TGCGCCAGCAGCCTCCCTGGACAGGGTCTCGACGAGCAGTACTTC. It yields the protein CASSLPGQGLDEQYF.

V is TRBV7-9 and J is TRBJ1-2; D is undetermined. The CDR3 runs to 16 residues. Trimming pared 6 bases from V and 4 bases from J, leaving 21 bases between. Germline V lookup: CDR1 SEHNR, CDR2 FQNEAQ (reference sequence). CDR3 in DNA: TGTGCCAGCAGGTCCACTCTTTCGGGCAGAACCTATGGCTACACCTTC. Translated, it gives CASRSTLSGRTYGYTF.

Only a few counts were recorded for this clone. The V call is TRBV29-1, the J call TRBJ2-2; D gene uncertain. Germline values: CDR1 SQVTM, CDR2 ANQGSEA. The CDR3 totals 11 residues. With 4 bases removed from V and 5 bases from J, the gap between germline ends came to 5 bases. As DNA, the CDR3 is TGCAGCGTTGGGGTTACCGGGGAGCTGTTTTTT. It codes for CSVGVTGELFF.

The rearrangement links TRBV27 to TRBJ2-7; the match to TRBD1 covers 10 bases. The CDR3 has 13 residues. CDR1 and CDR2 (germline): MNHEY, SMNVEV (reference sequence). Germline trimming cut 8 bases from V and 7 bases from J; bases unmatched to any gene: 8. The CDR3: CASGIDRGREQYF. For the CDR3, the DNA is TGTGCCAGCGGGATAGACAGGGGGCGAGAGCAGTACTTC.

This clone was recorded a few times. The chain carries TRBV6-1 and TRBJ2-3; 10 nucleotides align to TRBD2. The ends lost 4 bases at V and 4 bases at J; junction bases unmatched: 5. Germline V lookup: CDR1 MNHNS, CDR2 SASEGT. The CDR3 sequence is 15 residues long. CDR3 in DNA: TGTGCCAGCAGTGCCATAGCGGGGGGACCAGATACGCAGTATTTT. This gives the protein CASSAIAGGPDTQYF.

The genes are TRBV4-3 and TRBJ2-6; no definite D call. The germline V and J ends were trimmed by 0 bases and 2 bases, with 8 bases remaining between them. Germline V gene data show CDR1 as LGHNA and CDR2 as YSLEER. The CDR3 has 16 residues. CDR3 amino acids: CASSQDVGTGANVLTF. The CDR3 DNA reads as TGCGCCAGCAGCCAAGATGTCGGAACTGGGGCCAACGTCCTGACTTTC.

The chain is built from TRBV6-5 and TRBJ1-1; possible D gene TRBD1, 5 bases. The CDR3 spans 14 residues. CDR1 and CDR2 from the germline V gene are MNHEY and SVGAGI. V lost 2 bases and J 5 bases, leaving 12 bases between the germline ends. CDR3: CASSYTGAGTEAFF. The CDR3 region has the DNA TGTGCCAGCAGTTACACCGGGGCCGGGACTGAAGCTTTCTTT.

This clone has just a few counts. This chain connects TRBV9 to TRBJ2-3, with D hard to call. CDR1 is SGDLS, CDR2 YYNGEE, per germline. Deletions cut 2 bases from V and 5 bases from J, with 6 bases between. The CDR3 extends over 12 amino acids. CDR3 nucleotides: TGTGCCAGCAGCGTCATGGAAGATACGCAGTATTTT. It yields the protein CASSVMEDTQYF.

This chain links TRBV29-1 with TRBJ2-7; D might be TRBD2 (6 bases). Trimming cost V 3 bases and J 1 base, with 13 bases left between them. The germline V gene has CDR1 SQVTM and CDR2 ANQGSEA. The CDR3 contains 14 residues. The CDR3 is CSVEGGSASYEQYF. The CDR3 DNA is TGCAGCGTTGAGGGGGGATCGGCTTCCTACGAGCAGTACTTC.

This clone has ten or more counts. The genes are TRBV15 and TRBJ2-3; either TRBD1 or TRBD2 may supply D (5 bases each). V was pared by 3 bases and J by 0 bases, with 7 bases between. Germline V lookup: CDR1 LNHNV, CDR2 YYDKDF (reference sequence). The CDR3 runs to 14 residues. CDR3 nucleotide sequence: TGTGCCACCAGCAGTAGGGACAGCACAGATACGCAGTATTTT. This encodes CATSSRDSTDTQYF.

The chain is built from TRBV20-1 and TRBJ2-1; no reliable D call. The V end was cut by 5 bases, the J end by 6 bases, with 8 bases between. CDR3 size: 11 residues. Germline CDR1 and CDR2: DFQATT and SNEGSKA (reference sequence). CDR3 coding DNA: TGCAGTGCTGATTGGCGCAATGAGCAGTTCTTC. It specifies CSADWRNEQFF.

This clone was observed a handful of times. V is TRBV28 and J is TRBJ2-7; TRBD2 might be the D (5 bases). In germline, CDR1 is MDHEN, CDR2 SYDVKM. This CDR3 comprises 14 residues. V gave up 7 bases and J gave up 5 bases, with 18 bases separating them. The CDR3 nucleotides read TGTGCCAGCACTCAATTGTACGGGAAGGACGAGCAGTACTTC. Translation gives CASTQLYGKDEQYF.

The V gene is TRBV4-2, the J gene TRBJ2-7; TRBD1 matches 9 bases. The V segment lost 4 bases and the J segment 4 bases; nucleotides outside the gene matches: 11. Germline loops: CDR1 LGHNA, CDR2 YNFKEQ. This CDR3 contains 16 residues. CDR3 sequence: CASSPEEGTGTYEQYF. In DNA form, the CDR3 reads TGTGCCAGCAGCCCAGAGGAGGGGACAGGGACTTACGAGCAGTACTTC.

This rearrangement joins TRBV6-5 to TRBJ2-3, with a weak D call TRBD2 (5 bases). Trimming removed 0 bases from V and 2 bases from J, with 12 bases in between. Germline V gene data show CDR1 as MNHEY and CDR2 as SVGAGI. CDR3 length: 16 residues. CDR3 in amino acids: CASSYSDFGDTDTQYF. Written as DNA, the CDR3 is TGTGCCAGCAGTTACTCTGACTTCGGGGACACAGATACGCAGTATTTT.

The gene calls are TRBV19 and TRBJ1-2; weak D call: TRBD1 (6 bases). This CDR3 is built from 14 residues. Germline V gene sequence: CDR1 LNHDA, CDR2 SQIVND (reference sequence). Trimming stripped 5 bases from V and 2 bases from J, with 12 bases between. The CDR3 coding sequence is TGTGCCAGTAGTTCAGGGGCCGGGAACTATGGCTACACCTTC. Translating it yields CASSSGAGNYGYTF.

The chain uses TRBV7-2 and TRBJ2-7, with D possibly called TRBD1 or TRBD2 (6 bases each). V lost 5 bases to trimming and J lost 7 bases, with 18 bases between them. Per germline, CDR1 SGHTA and CDR2 FQGNSA. This CDR3 region has 14 residues. The chain's CDR3 is CASSPRGREWEQYF. As DNA, the CDR3 is TGTGCCAGCAGCCCCAGGGGACGGGAGTGGGAGCAGTACTTC.

This chain joins TRBV29-1 and TRBJ2-2; D uncertain. The CDR3 is 13 residues long. Trimming took off 3 bases at V and 1 base at J, with 6 bases between the two ends. Germline V lookup: CDR1 SQVTM, CDR2 ANQGSEA. The CDR3 nucleotides read TGCAGCGTTGAGCCCGGGAACACCGGGGAGCTGTTTTTT. Translated, it gives CSVEPGNTGELFF.

The chain uses TRBV20-1 and TRBJ2-7, with D possibly being TRBD2 (5 bases). Germline V gives CDR1 DFQATT, CDR2 SNEGSKA (reference sequence). The length of the CDR3 is 11 residues. V gave up 6 bases and J gave up 6 bases, with 12 bases separating them. CDR3 sequence reads: CSASIAGEQYF. CDR3 in DNA: TGCAGTGCCAGCATCGCGGGCGAGCAGTACTTC.

This clone came up a few times. The chain uses TRBV5-6 and TRBJ2-1; the D gene is possibly TRBD1 (5 bases). V lost 3 bases and J lost 0, with 10 bases in between. The germline gives CDR1 SGHDT, CDR2 YYEEEE. There are 15 residues in the CDR3. The CDR3 DNA is TGTGCCAGCAGCTCAGGGTACAACTCCTACAATGAGCAGTTCTTC. Encoded protein: CASSSGYNSYNEQFF. Drawing the rest from reference TRBV5-6 and TRBJ2-1, the complete variable domain is DAGVTQSPTHLIKTRGQQVTLRCSPKSGHDTVSWYQQALGQGPQFIFQYYEEEERQRGNFPDRFSGHQFPNYSSELNVNALLLGDSALYLCASSSGYNSYNEQFFGPGTRLTVL.

The V call is TRBV30, the J call TRBJ2-1, with 13 bases lining up with TRBD2. The CDR3 runs to 15 residues. Looked up from germline, CDR1 is GTSNPN and CDR2 is SVGIG (reference sequence). Losses at the gene ends were 0 bases for V and 7 bases for J; bases not matched to a gene: 3. The CDR3 DNA is TGTGCCTGGAGTGTGGGACTAGCGGGAAGGAATGAGCAGTTCTTC. Translated: CAWSVGLAGRNEQFF.

The gene calls are TRBV4-3 and TRBJ2-7; TRBD1 or TRBD2 may be the D gene (5 bases each). This CDR3 has 17 residues. Germline CDR1 reads LGHNA; CDR2 reads YSLEER. Trimming cost V 0 bases and J 3 bases, with 18 bases left between them. Here the CDR3 reads CASSQEEGVGALYEQYF. Here the CDR3 DNA reads TGCGCCAGCAGCCAAGAAGAAGGGGTGGGAGCCCTCTACGAGCAGTACTTC.

The rearrangement uses TRBV2 and TRBJ2-7; 7 nucleotides match TRBD2. CDR3 length: 13 amino acids. J lost 4 bases, V lost 4 bases, and 4 bases had no gene match. Germline CDR1 reads SNHLY; CDR2 reads FYNNEI. CDR3 bases: TGTGCCAGCAGTGGGCTAGCGGTATACGAGCAGTACTTC. Translating gives CASSGLAVYEQYF. Looking up the rest from reference TRBV2 and TRBJ2-7 gives the full variable domain: EPEVTQTPSHQVTQMGQEVILRCVPISNHLYFYWYRQILGQKVEFLVSFYNNEISEKSEIFDDQFSVERPDGSNFTLKIRSTKLEDSAMYFCASSGLAVYEQYFGPGTRLTVT.

This clone was counted only a few times. This chain links TRBV7-2 with TRBJ2-7, with 10 bases identical to TRBD2. CDR1 is SGHTA and CDR2 is FQGNSA in the germline V gene. The CDR3 runs 14 residues. The trim removed 7 bases at V and 7 bases at J, leaving 10 bases unmatched. This CDR3 is CASNSGTSVLEQYF. The CDR3 region has the DNA TGTGCCAGCAATTCCGGGACTAGCGTACTTGAGCAGTACTTC.

The V and J genes are TRBV13 and TRBJ1-2; TRBD1 agrees at 10 bases. The CDR3 has 15 amino acids. Germline lookup yields CDR1 PRHDT and CDR2 FYEKMQ (reference sequence). V lost 5 bases to trimming and J lost 7 bases; unmatched junction nucleotides: 10. The CDR3 sequence is CASSPNLDRGIGYTF. CDR3 coding DNA: TGTGCCAGCAGCCCAAATTTGGACAGGGGGATTGGCTACACCTTC.

The chain combines TRBV4-3 with TRBJ1-3, with D perhaps TRBD1 (5 bases). CDR3 length equals 16 residues. V shed 0 bases and J shed 2 bases, with 11 bases lying between them. CDR1 and CDR2 (germline): LGHNA, YSLEER. CDR3 residues: CASSQEPGLTGNTIYF. The CDR3, as DNA: TGCGCCAGCAGCCAAGAACCAGGGCTTACTGGAAACACCATATATTTT.